This TCR beta chain was sequenced for a study of cytotoxic CD8 clonotypes in ibrutinib-treated CLL. Study results and limitations: Baseline clonality, above age-matched healthy donor levels, tracked circulating CD8+ T-cell counts. Samples from sustained-remission and progressing patients were taken at different times.

The V end was cut by 3 bases, the J end by 0 bases, with 17 bases between. The germline V gene has CDR1 LGHNA and CDR2 YSLEER. The CDR3 is 17 amino acids. As concerns this clone: What it binds is unknown.

Libraries were prepared by immunoSEQ multiplex PCR; TCRdb keeps only in-frame clonotypes and omits some of them. This table has about 160,000 clones, roughly 84% appearing once. This receptor was identified in a human donor with chronic lymphocytic leukemia. The rearrangement links TRBV4-3 to TRBJ1-2, with D possibly matching TRBD1 (5 bases). Sequencing was performed on PBMCs, taken at disease progression, from a patient treated with ibrutinib. CDR3 in amino acids: CASSQSQRGTSNYGYTF. The CDR3 region has the DNA TGCGCCAGCAGCCAGAGCCAGCGGGGGACCTCTAACTATGGCTACACCTTC.